Below, 20 T cell receptor beta chains from the same sample are listed, as sequenced in a study of T cells after yellow fever vaccination. TCRdb processed the 5' RACE reads anew with MiXCR; each CDR3 protein has one entry. The table shows over 300,000 distinct CDR3 sequences, with 3.6% occurring only once. Here the sequenced sample was PBMCs, taken on the day of the yellow fever booster vaccination. The receptor set was obtained from a man aged 18 to 29 who received the YFV17D yellow fever vaccine.

The chain joins TRBV20-1 to TRBJ2-1; TRBD2 matches at 7 bases. After removal of 3 bases from V and 8 bases from J, the junction contained 13 bases not matched to a gene. Germline CDR1 and CDR2: DFQATT and SNEGSKA (reference sequence). This CDR3 contains 15 residues. The CDR3 DNA reads as TGCAGTGCTAGCCCCCCGGCGGGAGTGTTCGATGAGCAGTTCTTC. As protein: CSASPPAGVFDEQFF.

The sample holds a few counts of this clonotype. This rearrangement joins TRBV7-2 to TRBJ2-3; perhaps D is TRBD1 or TRBD2 (5 bases each). V was pared by 0 bases and J by 5 bases, with 9 bases between. This CDR3 comprises 14 residues. The germline V gene encodes CDR1 SGHTA and CDR2 FQGNSA. CDR3 in DNA: TGTGCCAGCAGCTTAGCGGGGGTGTTAGATACGCAGTATTTT. It specifies CASSLAGVLDTQYF. Drawing the rest from reference TRBV7-2 and TRBJ2-3, the complete variable domain is GAGVSQSPSNKVTEKGKDVELRCDPISGHTALYWYRQSLGQGLEFLIYFQGNSAPDKSGLPSDRFSAERTGGSVSTLTIQRTQQEDSAVYLCASSLAGVLDTQYFGPGTRLTVL.

This clonotype has more than one count but fewer than ten. The junction and the germline gene differ at one end; a read error may be behind it. The rearrangement joins TRBV4-1 to TRBJ1-2; D remains unclear. The CDR3 is made up of 14 amino acids. Germline V gene sequence: CDR1 MGHRA, CDR2 YSYEKL. CDR3 sequence (DNA): TGCGCCAGCAGACAAGCACTACAGAACCGGGGCTACACCTTC. Protein: CASRQALQNRGYTF.

Ten or more counts support this clonotype. J is TRBJ2-5 and V is TRBV5-1; 9 positions match TRBD1. Germline loops: CDR1 SGHRS, CDR2 YFSETQ. This CDR3 is 15 amino acids long. The junction had 7 bases not matched to a gene; V was cut back by 6 bases and J by 1 base. Here the CDR3 reads CASTGQGGGQETQYF. Here the CDR3 DNA reads TGCGCCAGCACGGGACAGGGAGGGGGCCAAGAGACCCAGTACTTC.

This clonotype was seen repeatedly, ten times or more. This CDR3 is CSARFSYRGVNEQFF. The DNA for the CDR3 is TGCAGTGCTAGATTCTCCTACCGGGGGGTGAATGAGCAGTTCTTC. The chain has TRBV20-1 and TRBJ2-1, with TRBD2 matching over 7 bases. CDR1 is DFQATT and CDR2 is SNEGSKA in the germline V gene (reference sequence). This CDR3 region has 15 residues. The V and J ends lost 2 bases and 7 bases, in that order; junction bases with no gene match: 11.

This clonotype was counted ten times or more. The chain joins TRBV9 to TRBJ1-2; no definite D call. The V gene's germline CDR1 is SGDLS and CDR2 YYNGEE. The CDR3 consists of 14 residues. V lost 4 bases, J lost 8 bases, and 18 bases lay in between. The CDR3 DNA is TGTGCCAGCAGCCCGACTGGGGAGCCGGGAGGCTACACCTTC. It specifies CASSPTGEPGGYTF. The complete variable domain, with remaining parts taken from reference TRBV9 and TRBJ1-2, reads DSGVTQTPKHLITATGQRVTLRCSPRSGDLSVYWYQQSLDQGLQFLIQYYNGEERAKGNILERFSAQQFPDLHSELNLSSLELGDSALYFCASSPTGEPGGYTFGSGTRLTVV.

V and J are TRBV5-1 and TRBJ1-4; no definite D call. The germline gives CDR1 SGHRS, CDR2 YFSETQ. Trimming removed 0 bases from V and 3 bases from J, with 6 bases in between. The CDR3 sequence is 14 residues long. DNA of the CDR3: TGCGCCAGCAGCTTGGCGCAGCCTAATGAAAAACTGTTTTTT. This encodes CASSLAQPNEKLFF. Combining the CDR3 with reference TRBV5-1 and TRBJ1-4 gives the whole variable domain KAGVTQTPRYLIKTRGQQVTLSCSPISGHRSVSWYQQTPGQGLQFLFEYFSETQRNKGNFPGRFSGRQFSNSRSEMNVSTLELGDSALYLCASSLAQPNEKLFFGSGTQLSVL.

This clonotype was seen at least ten times. The chain combines TRBV12-3 or TRBV12-4 with TRBJ2-5; 7 bases map to TRBD1. The J segment lost 7 bases and the V segment lost 0 bases, leaving 2 bases of the junction unmatched. The length of the CDR3 is 13 residues. DNA of the CDR3: TGTGCCAGCAGTTTAGCAAACAGGGGGACCCAGTACTTC. Translation gives CASSLANRGTQYF.

This clonotype was recorded a few times. V gene TRBV14 combines with J gene TRBJ1-3; D unclear. V was cut by 4 bases and J by 2 bases, with 12 bases left in between. The CDR3 consists of 15 residues. Germline V lookup: CDR1 SGHDN, CDR2 FVKESK. The CDR3, as DNA: TGTGCCAGCAGCCTTGGACCGGACCCTGGAAACACCATATATTTT. This codes for CASSLGPDPGNTIYF.

The table lists this clonotype with a few counts. This chain joins TRBV18 and TRBJ2-1; 9 positions agree with TRBD2. With 6 bases clipped from V and 0 bases from J, the junction kept 9 bases outside the gene matches. The CDR3 sequence is 17 residues long. Germline V lookup: CDR1 KGHSH, CDR2 LQKENI. DNA for the CDR3: TGTGCCAGCTCCCCGACTAGCGGTTATGGCTCCTACAATGAGCAGTTCTTC. Translating gives CASSPTSGYGSYNEQFF. Drawing the rest from reference TRBV18 and TRBJ2-1, the complete variable domain is NAGVMQNPRHLVRRRGQEARLRCSPMKGHSHVYWYRQLPEEGLKFMVYLQKENIIDESGMPKERFSAEFPKEGPSILRIQQVVRGDSAAYFCASSPTSGYGSYNEQFFGPGTRLTVL.

This clonotype has at least ten counts. This rearrangement joins TRBV5-1 to TRBJ1-6; D is undetermined. The CDR3 is 19 amino acids. V lost 4 bases, J lost 10 bases, and 30 bases lay in between. The germline V gene has CDR1 SGHRS and CDR2 YFSETQ. The chain's CDR3 is CASSSRANGGSPNPSPLHF. For the CDR3, the DNA is TGCGCCAGCAGCAGCCGGGCCAACGGCGGGTCCCCAAACCCCTCACCCCTCCACTTT.

This clonotype was observed many times. The chain uses TRBV7-2 and TRBJ2-6, with 7 bases aligning to TRBD1. The germline CDR1 and CDR2 sequences are SGHTA and FQGNSA. V was clipped by 1 base and J by 9 bases; unmatched bases: 0. The CDR3 extends over 13 amino acids. CDR3 region: CASSLGQGNVLTF. As DNA, the CDR3 is TGTGCCAGCAGCTTAGGACAGGGCAACGTCCTGACTTTC.

This clonotype was seen repeatedly, ten times or more. The chain combines TRBV6-5 with TRBJ2-3; 7 bases are a match to TRBD1. CDR1 MNHEY and CDR2 SVGAGI come from the germline V gene. The CDR3 loop spans 14 amino acids. After removal of 7 bases from V and 2 bases from J, the junction contained 6 bases not matched to a gene. Here the CDR3 reads CASTWTGITDTQYF. CDR3 bases: TGTGCCAGCACCTGGACAGGAATCACAGATACGCAGTATTTT.

Ten or more counts support this clonotype. The rearrangement links TRBV4-1 to TRBJ2-2; 9 bases map to TRBD2. This CDR3 region has 16 residues. Germline V gene lookup returns CDR1 MGHRA and CDR2 YSYEKL. V trimming: 3 bases; J trimming: 7 bases; junction bases outside the gene matches: 9. CDR3 nucleotide sequence: TGCGCCAGCAGCCAGATACCGGGACTAGCCGGCGGGGAGCTGTTTTTT. Its protein is CASSQIPGLAGGELFF.

This clonotype was found a few times. V and J are TRBV19 and TRBJ1-2; 10 nucleotides line up with TRBD1. CDR1 and CDR2 from the germline V gene are LNHDA and SQIVND (reference sequence). The CDR3 runs 16 residues. V lost 5 bases, J lost 4 bases, and 10 bases stayed unmatched. CDR3 amino acids: CASSLTGGAGPYGYTF. For the CDR3, the DNA is TGTGCCAGTAGTTTGACAGGGGGCGCCGGTCCCTATGGCTACACCTTC.

CDR3 sequence (DNA): TGCGCCAGCAGCCAATCGGCCAGACAGGGTATTTTTCATAATTCACCCCTCCACTTT. Its translation is CASSQSARQGIFHNSPLHF. The V and J genes are TRBV4-1 and TRBJ1-6; 7 bases are shared with TRBD1. Unmatched junction bases numbered 15, after V lost 2 bases and J lost 5 bases. The CDR3 covers 19 residues. The germline V gene has CDR1 MGHRA and CDR2 YSYEKL.

The genes are TRBV7-3 and TRBJ2-2, with 7 positions matching TRBD1. Per germline, CDR1 SGHTA and CDR2 FQGTGA. V dropped 4 bases and J dropped 0; count of bases not matched to a gene: 17. This CDR3 has 20 amino acids. As DNA, the CDR3 is TGTGCCAGCAGCTCTCAAACTTCTTTCGGGACAGCCCCGAACACCGGGGAGCTGTTTTTT. Its protein is CASSSQTSFGTAPNTGELFF.

This chain joins TRBV10-3 and TRBJ1-2; D uncertain. The CDR3 has 14 residues. V lost 3 bases, J lost 4 bases, and 12 bases lay in between. From germline, CDR1 is ENHRY and CDR2 SYGVKD. The CDR3 protein is CAISDSAGSYGYTF. The CDR3 DNA follows: TGTGCCATCAGTGACTCGGCGGGCTCCTATGGCTACACCTTC.

This clonotype was recorded many times. This rearrangement joins TRBV6-5 to TRBJ2-5, with 8 bases fitting TRBD1. CDR1 is MNHEY and CDR2 is SVGAGI in the germline V gene. The J segment lost 0 bases and the V segment lost 6 bases, leaving 3 bases of the junction unmatched. The CDR3 sequence is 14 residues long. CDR3 DNA: TGTGCCAGCAGGGGGGACAGGTACCAAGAGACCCAGTACTTC. Protein sequence: CASRGDRYQETQYF.

The table lists this clonotype with many counts. V usage is TRBV7-2 and J usage is TRBJ2-1, with 8 bases fitting TRBD2. This CDR3 region has 16 residues. V was pared by 5 bases and J by 3 bases, with 9 bases of the junction left unmatched. Germline CDR1 SGHTA, CDR2 FQGNSA. The CDR3 here is CASSRIRGGDYNEQFF. Here the CDR3 DNA reads TGTGCCAGCAGCCGCATCCGGGGGGGCGACTACAATGAGCAGTTCTTC.